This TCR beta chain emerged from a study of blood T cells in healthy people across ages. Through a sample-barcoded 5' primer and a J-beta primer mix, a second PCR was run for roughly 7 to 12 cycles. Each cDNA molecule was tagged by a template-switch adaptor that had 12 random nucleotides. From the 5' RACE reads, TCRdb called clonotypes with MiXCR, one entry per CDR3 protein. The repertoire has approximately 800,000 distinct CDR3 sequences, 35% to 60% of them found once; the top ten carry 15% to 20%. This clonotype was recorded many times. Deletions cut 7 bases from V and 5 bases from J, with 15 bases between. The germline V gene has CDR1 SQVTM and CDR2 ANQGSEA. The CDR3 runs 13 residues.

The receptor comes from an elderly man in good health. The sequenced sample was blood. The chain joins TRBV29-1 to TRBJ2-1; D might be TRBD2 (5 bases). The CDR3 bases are TGCAGCGCGGGTAAAAGCGGAGACAATGAGCAGTTCTTC. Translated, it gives CSAGKSGDNEQFF.